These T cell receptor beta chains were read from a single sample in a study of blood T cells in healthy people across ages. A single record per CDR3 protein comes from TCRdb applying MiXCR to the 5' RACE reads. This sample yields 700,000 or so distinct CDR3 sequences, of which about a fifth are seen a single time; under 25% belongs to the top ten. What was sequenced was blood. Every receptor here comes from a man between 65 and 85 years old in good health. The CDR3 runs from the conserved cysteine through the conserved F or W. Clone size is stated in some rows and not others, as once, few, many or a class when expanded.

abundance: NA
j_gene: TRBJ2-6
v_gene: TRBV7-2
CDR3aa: CASSSGAGGANVLTF

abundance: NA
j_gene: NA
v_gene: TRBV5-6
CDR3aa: CASSAGTGNNEQFF

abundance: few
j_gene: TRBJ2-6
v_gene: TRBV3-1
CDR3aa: CASSQRGSGANVLTF

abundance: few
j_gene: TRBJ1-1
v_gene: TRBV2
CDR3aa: CASRDETKRAEAFF

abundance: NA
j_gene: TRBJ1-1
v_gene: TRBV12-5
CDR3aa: CASAVAGQGNTEAFF

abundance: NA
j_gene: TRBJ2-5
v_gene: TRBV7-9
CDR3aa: CASSHSGTREQETQYF

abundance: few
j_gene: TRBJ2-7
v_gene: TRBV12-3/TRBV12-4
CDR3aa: CASRNRGREQYF

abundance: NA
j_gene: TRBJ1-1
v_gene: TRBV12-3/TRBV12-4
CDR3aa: CASSRQGRSEAFF

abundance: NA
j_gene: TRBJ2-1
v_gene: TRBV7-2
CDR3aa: CASSSGMSSYNEQFF

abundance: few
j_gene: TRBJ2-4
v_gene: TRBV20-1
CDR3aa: CSSVLNGLAGAIQYF

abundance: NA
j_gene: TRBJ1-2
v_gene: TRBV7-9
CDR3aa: CASSHTRVQGGSGYTF

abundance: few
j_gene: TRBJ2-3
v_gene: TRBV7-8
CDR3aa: CASSLGNRGDTQYF

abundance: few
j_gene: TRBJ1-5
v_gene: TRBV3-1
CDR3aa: CASSQEGRPQHF

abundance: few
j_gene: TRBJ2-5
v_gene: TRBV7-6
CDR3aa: CASSPGAAGGQETQYF

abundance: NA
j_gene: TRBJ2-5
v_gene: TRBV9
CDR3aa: CASSVGGWGAETQYF

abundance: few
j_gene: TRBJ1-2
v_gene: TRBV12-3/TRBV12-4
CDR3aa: CASSLSWEVGYTF

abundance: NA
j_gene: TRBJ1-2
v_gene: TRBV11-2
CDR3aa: CASSSNPRGNGYTF

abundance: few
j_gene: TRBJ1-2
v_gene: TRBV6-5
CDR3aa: CASSYSVGQTSGYTF

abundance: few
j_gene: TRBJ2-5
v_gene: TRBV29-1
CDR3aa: CSVEEGAETQYF

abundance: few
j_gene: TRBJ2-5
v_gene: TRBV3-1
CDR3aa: CASSQADREQYF